The 5 T cell receptor beta chains given below trace back to one sample, sequenced in a study of Ad26.COV2.S vaccination and SARS-CoV-2 variants (dated by TCRdb to the early 2020s). To prepare the library, the immunoSEQ multiplex PCR assay was applied. In TCRdb, the immuneACCESS table is reduced to in-frame sequences with V and J assigned. These tables do not hold every clone; where another copy was compared, an unresolved V gene accounts for under half, and the others remain unexplained. The sample yields about 400,000 clones; approximately 91% were counted once. The top ten clones comprise around 2% of the sample. The treatment or condition label on this specimen signifies: some 19 received Ad26.COV2.S at low or high dose, single or two shots; five or six received placebo; per-sample allocation not given. For vaccine and placebo recipients, repertoires were sequenced using samples collected on day 63 after the first injection.

The source material was peripheral blood, sampled in a trial of Ad26.COV2.S vaccine versus placebo. The receptors come from a person between 18 and 60 years old who received the Ad26.COV2.S COVID-19 vaccine or a placebo.

This chain uses TRBV27 with TRBJ1-4, with a possible D match to TRBD1 (5 bases). The CDR3 extends over 14 amino acids. Germline V CDR1 and CDR2: MNHEY, SMNVEV (reference sequence). The V end was cut by 3 bases, the J end by 14 bases, with 19 bases between. CDR3 DNA sequence: TGTGCCAGCAGTTTGGGCACGTTGGGGACCGCGCTGTTTTTT. Its protein product is CASSLGTLGTALFF.

This clone has more than one count but fewer than ten. The rearrangement uses TRBV24-1 and TRBJ2-5, with D perhaps matching TRBD1 or TRBD2 (5 bases each). With 9 bases removed from V and 2 bases from J, the gap between germline ends came to 9 bases. The CDR3 has 12 amino acids. Germline values: CDR1 KGHDR, CDR2 SFDVKD. The CDR3 bases are TGTGCCACCGGGGGACCGCAAGAGACCCAGTACTTC. Residues: CATGGPQETQYF.

The rearrangement links TRBV2 to TRBJ2-3, with a tentative D call TRBD2 (6 bases). The CDR3 loop spans 15 amino acids. With 4 bases removed from V and 2 bases from J, the gap between germline ends came to 13 bases. CDR1 and CDR2 from the germline V gene are SNHLY and FYNNEI. The DNA of the CDR3 is TGTGCCAGCAGTGGAGACGGGACTTTCACAGATACGCAGTATTTT. As protein: CASSGDGTFTDTQYF. The variable domain in full, completed from reference TRBV2 and TRBJ2-3, reads EPEVTQTPSHQVTQMGQEVILRCVPISNHLYFYWYRQILGQKVEFLVSFYNNEISEKSEIFDDQFSVERPDGSNFTLKIRSTKLEDSAMYFCASSGDGTFTDTQYFGPGTRLTVL.

This chain uses TRBV5-1 with TRBJ1-2, with 7 bases fitting TRBD1. This CDR3 has 15 amino acids. Germline V gene lookup returns CDR1 SGHRS and CDR2 YFSETQ. V shed 4 bases, J shed 2 bases, and the junction held 8 bases outside the gene matches. The CDR3 DNA sequence: TGCGCCAGCAGCACCACAGGGGAGGGCAACTATGGCTACACCTTC. This translates into CASSTTGEGNYGYTF.

The gene calls are TRBV9 and TRBJ2-5; D may be TRBD1 (5 bases). The germline gives CDR1 SGDLS, CDR2 YYNGEE. Trimming removed 0 bases from V and 5 bases from J, with 14 bases in between. This CDR3 is built from 15 residues. CDR3 region: CASSVGPRVRETQYF. CDR3 sequence (DNA): TGTGCCAGCAGCGTAGGGCCCAGGGTCCGGGAGACCCAGTACTTC.